Below, 30 T cell receptor beta chains from the same sample are listed, as sequenced in a study of shared clonotypes between healthy human individuals. The repertoire was sequenced with immunoSEQ multiplex PCR; TCRdb's copy has only in-frame clones and lacks some. The sample holds around 1 million clones, more than 75% seen once. The material sequenced was memory CD4+ T cells sorted from blood. Indicated subset: CD45RA-negative fraction. Receptors originate from a man aged 18 to 29 in good health.

On this clone: Other DNA sequences in this sample translate to the same CDR3. CDR3 sequence: CASSPPSYNEQFF. The CDR3 DNA reads TGTGCCAGCTCACCTCCTTCATACAATGAGCAGTTCTTC. V gene TRBV18 combines with J gene TRBJ2-1; the D is unclear. This CDR3 spans 13 amino acids. Germline CDR1 reads KGHSH; CDR2 reads LQKENI. Trimming removed 3 bases from V and 4 bases from J, with 7 bases in between.

The chain links TRBV4-1 to TRBJ2-2; 7 bases agree with TRBD1. This CDR3 contains 17 residues. The V gene end was trimmed by 7 bases and the J gene end by 2 bases; junction bases not matched to a gene: 13. Germline V gene sequence: CDR1 MGHRA, CDR2 YSYEKL. The CDR3 DNA reads as TGCGCCAGCACTGAAGTGAGGGGACAGTTTAACACCGGGGAGCTGTTTTTT. This codes for CASTEVRGQFNTGELFF.

About this clone: Other DNA sequences in this sample translate to the same CDR3. This chain joins TRBV18 and TRBJ1-2; D unclear. The CDR3 totals 13 residues. CDR1 and CDR2 from the germline V gene are KGHSH and LQKENI. The V and J ends lost 3 bases and 4 bases respectively, with 9 bases between them. The DNA of the CDR3 is TGTGCCAGCTCACCTGGAAGTCCCTATGGCTACACCTTC. Protein: CASSPGSPYGYTF.

The chain combines TRBV25-1 with TRBJ2-2; D not resolved. CDR1 and CDR2 from the germline V gene are MGHDK and SYGVNS. This CDR3 is built from 14 residues. V lost 6 bases, J lost 1 base, and 9 bases lay in between. Written as DNA, the CDR3 is TGTGCCAGCAGAGGACCACAGAACACCGGGGAGCTGTTTTTT. Translated: CASRGPQNTGELFF.

The chain carries TRBV6-1 and TRBJ2-2; perhaps TRBD2 as D (5 bases). The CDR3 contains 12 residues. The germline V gene has CDR1 MNHNS and CDR2 SASEGT. V shed 4 bases and J shed 7 bases, with 7 bases lying between them. The DNA of the CDR3 is TGTGCCAGCAGTGGGGAGCGCGGGGAGCTGTTTTTT. It specifies CASSGERGELFF.

The genes are TRBV2 and TRBJ1-6; 9 bases are shared with TRBD1. Germline trimming cut 3 bases from V and 9 bases from J; bases unmatched to any gene: 21. The length of the CDR3 is 20 residues. Germline values: CDR1 SNHLY, CDR2 FYNNEI. CDR3 residues: CASSEAGTGGSLWGFSPLHF. The CDR3 DNA reads TGTGCCAGCAGTGAGGCAGGAACAGGGGGCTCTCTCTGGGGTTTTTCACCCCTCCACTTT.

V gene TRBV5-4 combines with J gene TRBJ1-2; no definite D call. In germline, CDR1 is SGHNT, CDR2 YYREEE (reference sequence). Trimming pared 3 bases from V and 6 bases from J, leaving 12 bases between. The CDR3 spans 13 residues. The CDR3 loop reads CASSSALANGYTF. The CDR3, as DNA: TGTGCCAGCAGCTCCGCGCTGGCAAATGGCTACACCTTC.

V and J are TRBV18 and TRBJ2-5; D may correspond to TRBD1 or TRBD2 (5 bases each). The CDR3 extends over 15 amino acids. CDR1 is KGHSH and CDR2 is LQKENI in the germline V gene. The ends were cut back, 6 bases at V and 1 base at J, with 15 bases in the middle. CDR3 nucleotide sequence: TGTGCCAGCTCGCGCCCGGGACCAACCCAAGAGACCCAGTACTTC. This sequence encodes CASSRPGPTQETQYF.

This clone appeared once. The chain employs TRBV5-6 and TRBJ2-2; the D is unclear. Germline-derived CDR1 and CDR2 are SGHDT and YYEEEE. The CDR3 is made up of 15 amino acids. Trimming left V 6 bases short and J 1 base short, with 13 bases between. CDR3 DNA sequence: TGTGCCAGCATCCCGAGAATGCTGAACACCGGGGAGCTGTTTTTT. Translating it yields CASIPRMLNTGELFF.

Notes on this clone: Distinct nucleotide sequences in the sample also encode this CDR3. The V and J genes are TRBV27 and TRBJ1-6; 9 bases match TRBD1. Germline CDR1 is MNHEY and CDR2 is SMNVEV (reference sequence). The length of the CDR3 is 15 residues. V shed 5 bases and J 7 bases; nucleotides not matched to a gene: 6. CDR3 nucleotide sequence: TGTGCCAGCAGTCCCGGACAGGGGTACAATTCACCCCTCCACTTT. Its protein is CASSPGQGYNSPLHF.

With regard to this clone: Possible read error: a much larger clone is one base away. The same CDR3 is also encoded by other DNA sequences in this sample. The rearrangement links TRBV30 to TRBJ1-2; D gene ambiguous. Germline-derived CDR1 and CDR2 are GTSNPN and SVGIG (reference sequence). The CDR3 has 12 amino acids. DNA of the CDR3: TGCGCCTGGAGTGTTGACTTACGCCTCTACACCTTC. Translating gives CAWSVDLRLYTF.

This chain's CDR3 is CAWSVQGSSNSPLHF. CDR3 DNA: TGTGCCTGGAGTGTACAGGGATCGAGTAATTCACCCCTCCACTTT. The rearrangement links TRBV30 to TRBJ1-6, with TRBD1 as a possible D gene (6 bases). Trimming took off 0 bases at V and 6 bases at J, with 12 bases between the two ends. CDR1 and CDR2 (germline): GTSNPN, SVGIG (reference sequence). This CDR3 region has 15 residues.

Worth noting for this clone: Other DNA sequences from this sample encode an identical CDR3 as well. The chain uses TRBV30 and TRBJ1-1; D call uncertain. This CDR3 spans 11 amino acids. Germline V gene sequence: CDR1 GTSNPN, CDR2 SVGIG (reference sequence). V lost 0 bases, J lost 6 bases, and 5 bases lay in between. The CDR3, as DNA: TGTGCCTGGAGTGTACTGTCTGAAGCTTTCTTT. It encodes CAWSVLSEAFF.

The gene calls are TRBV7-2 and TRBJ1-1, with a tentative D call TRBD1 (5 bases). The V gene lost 4 bases and the J gene lost 5 bases, with 14 bases spanning the gap. The length of the CDR3 is 14 residues. Germline V gene data show CDR1 as SGHTA and CDR2 as FQGNSA. The CDR3 DNA follows: TGTGCCAGCAGCTGGGGGGGAATTGAAACTGAAGCTTTCTTT. This sequence encodes CASSWGGIETEAFF.

The genes are TRBV7-4 and TRBJ1-1; 7 bases are a match to TRBD1. This CDR3 contains 15 residues. Germline values: CDR1 SGHVT, CDR2 SQSDAQ. J was trimmed by 0 bases and V by 4 bases; bases with no gene match: 5. The CDR3 coding sequence is TGTGCCAGCAGCTGCCCCGACAGGGTGAACACTGAAGCTTTCTTT. The encoded protein is CASSCPDRVNTEAFF.

The chain recombines TRBV28 with TRBJ1-4; D is uncertain. Germline loops: CDR1 MDHEN, CDR2 SYDVKM. This CDR3 is built from 16 residues. Deletions cut 5 bases from V and 3 bases from J, with 16 bases between. CDR3 in DNA: TGTGCCAGCAGTCCAGTCAGATGGAACTCTAATGAAAAACTGTTTTTT. Translation gives CASSPVRWNSNEKLFF. Combining the CDR3 with reference TRBV28 and TRBJ1-4 gives the whole variable domain DVKVTQSSRYLVKRTGEKVFLECVQDMDHENMFWYRQDPGLGLRLIYFSYDVKMKEKGDIPEGYSVSREKKERFSLILESASTNQTSMYLCASSPVRWNSNEKLFFGSGTQLSVL.

V usage is TRBV5-1 and J usage is TRBJ2-4, with D possibly matching TRBD2 (5 bases). CDR3 length: 15 residues. V was trimmed by 0 bases and J by 8 bases, leaving 15 bases between them. Germline loops: CDR1 SGHRS, CDR2 YFSETQ. In DNA form, the CDR3 reads TGCGCCAGCAGCTTGGGACCTCCCCCCGGGGACATTCAGTACTTC. It yields the protein CASSLGPPPGDIQYF.

On this clone itself: Other DNA sequences from this sample encode an identical CDR3 as well. The rearrangement uses TRBV6-5 and TRBJ1-6; 9 bases agree with TRBD1. After removal of 5 bases from V and 7 bases from J, the junction contained 3 bases not matched to a gene. CDR3 length equals 14 residues. The V gene's germline CDR1 is MNHEY and CDR2 SVGAGI. CDR3 region: CASSRTGDNSPLHF. Here the CDR3 DNA reads TGTGCCAGCAGTCGGACAGGGGACAATTCACCCCTCCACTTT.

V and J are TRBV19 and TRBJ2-6, with TRBD1 identical over 11 bases. The CDR3 consists of 16 residues. The V gene's germline CDR1 is LNHDA and CDR2 SQIVND (reference sequence). The J segment lost 1 base and the V segment lost 6 bases, leaving 2 bases of the junction unmatched. CDR3 sequence (DNA): TGTGCCAGTAGCGGGACAGGGGGTTCTGGGGCCAACGTCCTGACTTTC. It encodes CASSGTGGSGANVLTF.

This chain uses TRBV7-9 with TRBJ2-1; TRBD2 matches at 12 bases. Unmatched junction bases numbered 10, after V lost 6 bases and J lost 10 bases. The CDR3 consists of 15 residues. The germline V gene encodes CDR1 SEHNR and CDR2 FQNEAQ (reference sequence). The CDR3 loop is CASRDRLAGDWEQFF. The CDR3 bases are TGTGCCAGCAGGGACAGACTAGCGGGGGACTGGGAGCAGTTCTTC. Full variable domain (rest looked up from reference TRBV7-9 and TRBJ2-1): DTGVSQNPRHKITKRGQNVTFRCDPISEHNRLYWYRQTLGQGPEFLTYFQNEAQLEKSRLLSDRFSAERPKGSFSTLEIQRTEQGDSAMYLCASRDRLAGDWEQFFGPGTRLTVL.

The rearrangement uses TRBV29-1 and TRBJ1-5; D may be TRBD1 (6 bases). Looked up from germline, CDR1 is SQVTM and CDR2 is ANQGSEA. V lost 4 bases and J lost 2, with 9 bases in between. The CDR3 covers 13 residues. The CDR3 DNA follows: TGCAGCGTTGGGACAGAAGGCAATCAGCCCCAGCATTTT. It yields the protein CSVGTEGNQPQHF. Full variable domain (remainder filled in from reference TRBV29-1 and TRBJ1-5): SAVISQKPSRDICQRGTSLTIQCQVDSQVTMMFWYRQQPGQSLTLIATANQGSEATYESGFVIDKFPISRPNLTFSTLTVSNMSPEDSSIYLCSVGTEGNQPQHFGDGTRLSIL.

The V call is TRBV5-6, the J call TRBJ1-5, with 7 bases that match TRBD1. The V gene's germline CDR1 is SGHDT and CDR2 YYEEEE. This CDR3 region has 16 residues. J gave up 6 bases and V 3 bases, and 12 bases lay outside the gene matches. In DNA, the CDR3 is TGTGCCAGCAGCTGGGGAGGGCAGGGGGTGATTCAGCCCCAGCATTTT. It yields the protein CASSWGGQGVIQPQHF.

This sequence joins TRBV7-3 and TRBJ2-1, with a weak D call TRBD1 (5 bases). Germline lookup yields CDR1 SGHTA and CDR2 FQGTGA. V was cut by 5 bases and J by 4 bases, with 9 bases left in between. The CDR3 consists of 13 residues. The CDR3 DNA follows: TGTGCCAGCAGCATAGACAGATACAATGAGCAGTTCTTC. Protein sequence: CASSIDRYNEQFF.

The chain links TRBV2 to TRBJ2-7; D gene uncertain. V dropped 5 bases and J dropped 5 bases, with 10 bases sitting between them. Germline values: CDR1 SNHLY, CDR2 FYNNEI. The CDR3 has 12 residues. The CDR3 coding sequence is TGTGCCAGCAGTCCAGTCCGCAACGAGCAGTACTTC. It specifies CASSPVRNEQYF.

This clone was found once. The chain joins TRBV11-2 to TRBJ1-5, with TRBD1 identical over 7 bases. The J segment lost 7 bases and the V segment lost 5 bases, leaving 5 bases of the junction unmatched. This CDR3 is built from 13 residues. Germline V gene data show CDR1 as SGHAT and CDR2 as FQNNGV. CDR3 residues: CASSRDRGQPQHF. CDR3 sequence (DNA): TGTGCCAGCAGCCGGGACAGAGGGCAGCCCCAGCATTTT.

This clone was counted many times. The chain uses TRBV5-4 and TRBJ2-1, with 8 bases matching TRBD1. Germline values: CDR1 SGHNT, CDR2 YYREEE (reference sequence). CDR3 length: 15 amino acids. V gave up 4 bases and J gave up 2 bases; unmatched junction bases: 5. The CDR3 DNA is TGTGCCAGCAGCGCGGACAGGGAGGCCTACAATGAGCAGTTCTTC. It codes for CASSADREAYNEQFF.

This clone was seen a handful of times. V gene TRBV10-1 combines with J gene TRBJ1-5; the D gene is possibly TRBD1 (5 bases). CDR1 and CDR2 from the germline V gene are WNHNN and SYGVQD (reference sequence). With 3 bases removed from V and 4 bases from J, the gap between germline ends came to 10 bases. CDR3 length: 14 amino acids. CDR3 sequence (DNA): TGCGCCAGCAGTGATTCAGGGTTGAATCAGCCCCAGCATTTT. This sequence encodes CASSDSGLNQPQHF.

J is TRBJ2-5 and V is TRBV11-2; 8 positions match TRBD2. CDR3 size: 14 residues. The germline V gene has CDR1 SGHAT and CDR2 FQNNGV. V was clipped by 1 base and J by 6 bases; unmatched bases: 4. DNA for the CDR3: TGTGCCAGCAGCTTAGGGACTAGCCCACAGACCCAGTACTTC. Encoded protein: CASSLGTSPQTQYF.

The gene calls are TRBV27 and TRBJ1-2; no definite D call. V lost 5 bases and J 6 bases, leaving 13 bases between the germline ends. The CDR3 consists of 13 residues. Germline values: CDR1 MNHEY, CDR2 SMNVEV (reference sequence). For the CDR3, the DNA is TGTGCCAGCAGTGGGGTGGGGATAGATGGCTACACCTTC. Amino acids: CASSGVGIDGYTF.

The chain couples TRBV2 to TRBJ1-2, with D perhaps TRBD1 (6 bases). The CDR3 runs 15 residues. V was shortened by 3 bases and J by 6 bases, with 17 bases between the two germline ends. The germline CDR1 and CDR2 sequences are SNHLY and FYNNEI. The DNA of the CDR3 is TGTGCCAGCAGTGAGGGTTTAGGGGGGGCGGATGGCTACACCTTC. Residues: CASSEGLGGADGYTF.